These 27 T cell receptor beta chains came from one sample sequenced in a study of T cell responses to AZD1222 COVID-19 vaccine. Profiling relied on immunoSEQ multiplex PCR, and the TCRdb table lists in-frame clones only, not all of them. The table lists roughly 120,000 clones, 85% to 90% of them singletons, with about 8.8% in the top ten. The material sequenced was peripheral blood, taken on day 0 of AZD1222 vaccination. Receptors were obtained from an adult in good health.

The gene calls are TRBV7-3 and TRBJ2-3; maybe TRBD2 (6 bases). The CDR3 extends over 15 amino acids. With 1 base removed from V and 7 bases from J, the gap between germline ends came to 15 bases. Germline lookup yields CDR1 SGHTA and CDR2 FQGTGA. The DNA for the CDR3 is TGTGCCAGCAGCTTAAGGGGGGACCCTTTCAATACGCAGTATTTT. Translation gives CASSLRGDPFNTQYF.

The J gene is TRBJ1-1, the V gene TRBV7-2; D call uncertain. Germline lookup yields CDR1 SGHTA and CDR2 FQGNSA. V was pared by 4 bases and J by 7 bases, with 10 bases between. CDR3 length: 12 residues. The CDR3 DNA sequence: TGTGCCAGCAGCTCCAGGCGGGGTGAAGCTTTCTTT. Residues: CASSSRRGEAFF.

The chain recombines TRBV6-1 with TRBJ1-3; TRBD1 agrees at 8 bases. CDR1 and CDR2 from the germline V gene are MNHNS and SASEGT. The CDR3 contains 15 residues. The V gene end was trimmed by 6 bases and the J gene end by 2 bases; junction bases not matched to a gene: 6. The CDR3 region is CASRPPTGAGNTIYF. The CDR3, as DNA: TGTGCCAGCAGGCCTCCGACAGGGGCTGGAAACACCATATATTTT.

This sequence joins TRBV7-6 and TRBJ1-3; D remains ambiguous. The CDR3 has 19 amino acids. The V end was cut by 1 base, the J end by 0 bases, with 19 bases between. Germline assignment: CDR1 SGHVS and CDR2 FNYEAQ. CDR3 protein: CASSLGPGISKSSGNTIYF. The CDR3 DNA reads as TGTGCCAGCAGCTTAGGCCCCGGGATCAGCAAGAGCTCTGGAAACACCATATATTTT.

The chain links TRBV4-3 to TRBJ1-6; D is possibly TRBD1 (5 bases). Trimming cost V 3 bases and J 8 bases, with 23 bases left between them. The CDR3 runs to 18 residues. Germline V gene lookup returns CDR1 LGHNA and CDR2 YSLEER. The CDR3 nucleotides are TGCGCCAGCAGCCACAGAATAGGGCGGGGCACCGGGCATTCACCCCTCCACTTT. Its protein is CASSHRIGRGTGHSPLHF.

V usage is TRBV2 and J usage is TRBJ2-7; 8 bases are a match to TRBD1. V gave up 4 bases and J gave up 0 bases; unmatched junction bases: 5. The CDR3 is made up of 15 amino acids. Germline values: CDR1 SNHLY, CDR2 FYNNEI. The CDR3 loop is CASSVQGGISYEQYF. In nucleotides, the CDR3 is TGTGCCAGCAGTGTACAGGGGGGAATCTCCTACGAGCAGTACTTC. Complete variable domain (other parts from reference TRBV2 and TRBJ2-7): EPEVTQTPSHQVTQMGQEVILRCVPISNHLYFYWYRQILGQKVEFLVSFYNNEISEKSEIFDDQFSVERPDGSNFTLKIRSTKLEDSAMYFCASSVQGGISYEQYFGPGTRLTVT.

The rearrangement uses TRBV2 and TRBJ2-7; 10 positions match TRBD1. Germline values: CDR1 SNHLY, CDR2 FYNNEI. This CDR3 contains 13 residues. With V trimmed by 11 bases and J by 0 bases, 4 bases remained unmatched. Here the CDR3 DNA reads TGTGCCTTCGGGACAGGGGTCTCCTACGAGCAGTACTTC. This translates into CAFGTGVSYEQYF.

Here the CDR3 reads CASRMGQGAGSPLHF. The CDR3 region has the DNA TGTGCCAGCAGGATGGGACAGGGGGCCGGTTCACCCCTCCACTTT. The chain links TRBV2 to TRBJ1-6; the match to TRBD1 covers 12 bases. This CDR3 is 15 amino acids long. Germline CDR1 is SNHLY and CDR2 is FYNNEI. The V and J ends lost 6 bases and 9 bases, in that order; junction bases with no gene match: 6.

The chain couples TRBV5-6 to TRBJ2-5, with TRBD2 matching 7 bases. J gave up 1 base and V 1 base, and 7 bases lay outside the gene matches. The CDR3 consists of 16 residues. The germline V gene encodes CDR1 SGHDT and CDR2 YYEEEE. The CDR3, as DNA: TGTGCCAGCAGCTTGCGGGCTAGCGGACCCCAAGAGACCCAGTACTTC. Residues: CASSLRASGPQETQYF.

The CDR3 DNA sequence: TGTGCCAGCAGCCAAGAGGGACCCGTGTTGTATTTT. Translated, it gives CASSQEGPVLYF. This chain links TRBV4-2 with TRBJ2-3; the D gene could be TRBD1 or TRBD2 (5 bases each). Trimming shortened V by 0 bases and J by 14 bases, and 12 bases separated the two germline ends. Germline loops: CDR1 LGHNA, CDR2 YNFKEQ. There are 12 residues in the CDR3.

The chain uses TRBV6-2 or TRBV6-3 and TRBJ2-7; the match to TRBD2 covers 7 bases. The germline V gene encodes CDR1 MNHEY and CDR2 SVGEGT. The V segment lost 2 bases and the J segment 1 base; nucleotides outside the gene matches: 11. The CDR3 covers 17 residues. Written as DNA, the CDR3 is TGTGCCAGCAGTTACCCCCTTAATCCCGGGGGGTCCTACGAGCAGTACTTC. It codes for CASSYPLNPGGSYEQYF.

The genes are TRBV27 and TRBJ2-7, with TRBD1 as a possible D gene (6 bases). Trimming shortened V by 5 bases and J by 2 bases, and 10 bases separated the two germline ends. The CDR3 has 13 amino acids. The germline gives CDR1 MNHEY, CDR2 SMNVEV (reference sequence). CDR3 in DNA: TGTGCCAGCAGTCCCTCAGGGGCCTACGAGCAGTACTTC. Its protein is CASSPSGAYEQYF.

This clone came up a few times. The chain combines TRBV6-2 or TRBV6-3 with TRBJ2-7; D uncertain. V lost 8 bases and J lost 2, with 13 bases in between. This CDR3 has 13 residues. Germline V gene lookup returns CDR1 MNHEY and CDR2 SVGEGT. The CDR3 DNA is TGTGCCAGCCGCCCAACTGGGACCTACGAGCAGTACTTC. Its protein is CASRPTGTYEQYF.

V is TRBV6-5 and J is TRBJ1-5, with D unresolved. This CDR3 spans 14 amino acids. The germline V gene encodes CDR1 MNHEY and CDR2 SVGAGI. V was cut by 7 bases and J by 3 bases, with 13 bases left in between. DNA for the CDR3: TGTGCCAGCAATTCCGGGAGCAACAATCAGCCCCAGCATTTT. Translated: CASNSGSNNQPQHF.

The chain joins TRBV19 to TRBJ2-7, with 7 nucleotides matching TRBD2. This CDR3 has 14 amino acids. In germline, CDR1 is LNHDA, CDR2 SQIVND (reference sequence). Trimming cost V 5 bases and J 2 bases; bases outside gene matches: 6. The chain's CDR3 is CASSPDRGAYEQYF. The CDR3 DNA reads TGTGCCAGTAGTCCGGACCGGGGGGCCTACGAGCAGTACTTC.

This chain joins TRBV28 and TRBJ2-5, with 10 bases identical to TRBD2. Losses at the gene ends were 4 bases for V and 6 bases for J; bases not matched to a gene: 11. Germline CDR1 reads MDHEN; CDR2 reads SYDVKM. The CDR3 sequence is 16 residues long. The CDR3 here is CASSSPASGGAKTQYF. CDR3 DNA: TGTGCCAGCAGTTCCCCGGCTAGCGGGGGTGCGAAGACCCAGTACTTC.

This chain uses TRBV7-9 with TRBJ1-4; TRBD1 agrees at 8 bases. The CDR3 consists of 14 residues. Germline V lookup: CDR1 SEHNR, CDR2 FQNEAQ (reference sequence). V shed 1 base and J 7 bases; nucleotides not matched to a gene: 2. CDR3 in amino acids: CASSLDRGSEKLFF. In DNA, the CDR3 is TGTGCCAGCAGCTTAGACAGGGGGAGTGAAAAACTGTTTTTT.

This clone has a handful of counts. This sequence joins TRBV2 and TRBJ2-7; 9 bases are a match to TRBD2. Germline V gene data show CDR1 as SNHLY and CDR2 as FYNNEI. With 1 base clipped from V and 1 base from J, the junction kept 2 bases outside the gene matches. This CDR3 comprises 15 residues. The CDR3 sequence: CASSEGTSVSYEQYF. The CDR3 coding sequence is TGTGCCAGCAGTGAAGGGACTAGCGTATCCTACGAGCAGTACTTC.

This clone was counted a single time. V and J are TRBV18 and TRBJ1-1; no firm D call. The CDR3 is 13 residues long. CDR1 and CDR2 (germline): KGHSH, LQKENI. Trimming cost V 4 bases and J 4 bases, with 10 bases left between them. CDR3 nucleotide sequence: TGTGCCAGCTCACAGGGCGAAAGCACTGAAGCTTTCTTT. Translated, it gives CASSQGESTEAFF. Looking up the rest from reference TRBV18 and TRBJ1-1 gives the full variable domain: NAGVMQNPRHLVRRRGQEARLRCSPMKGHSHVYWYRQLPEEGLKFMVYLQKENIIDESGMPKERFSAEFPKEGPSILRIQQVVRGDSAAYFCASSQGESTEAFFGQGTRLTVV.

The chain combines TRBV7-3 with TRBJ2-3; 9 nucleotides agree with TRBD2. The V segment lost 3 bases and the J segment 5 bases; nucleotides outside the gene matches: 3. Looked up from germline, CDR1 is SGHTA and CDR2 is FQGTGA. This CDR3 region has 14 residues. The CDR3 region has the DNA TGTGCCAGCAGCTTGAGCGGGGGGAAAGATACGCAGTATTTT. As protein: CASSLSGGKDTQYF.

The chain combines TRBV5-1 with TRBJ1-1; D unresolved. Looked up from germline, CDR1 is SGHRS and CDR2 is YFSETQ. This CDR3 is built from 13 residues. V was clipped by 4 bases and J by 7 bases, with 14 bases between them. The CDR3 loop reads CASSLQTTYEAFF. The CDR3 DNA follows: TGCGCCAGCAGCCTCCAGACAACCTATGAAGCTTTCTTT.

The CDR3 region is CASSPAGYGYTF. CDR3 in DNA: TGTGCCAGCAGTCCAGCAGGCTATGGCTACACCTTC. J is TRBJ1-2 and V is TRBV12-3 or TRBV12-4; D remains ambiguous. V lost 5 bases, J lost 4 bases, and 8 bases lay in between. CDR3 length: 12 amino acids.

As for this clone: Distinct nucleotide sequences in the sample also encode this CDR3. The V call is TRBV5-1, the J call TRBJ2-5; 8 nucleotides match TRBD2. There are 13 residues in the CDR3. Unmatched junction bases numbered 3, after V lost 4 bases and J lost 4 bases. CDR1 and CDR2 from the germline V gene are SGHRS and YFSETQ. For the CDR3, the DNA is TGCGCCAGCAGCCCCGCGGGGGGAGAGACCCAGTACTTC. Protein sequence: CASSPAGGETQYF.

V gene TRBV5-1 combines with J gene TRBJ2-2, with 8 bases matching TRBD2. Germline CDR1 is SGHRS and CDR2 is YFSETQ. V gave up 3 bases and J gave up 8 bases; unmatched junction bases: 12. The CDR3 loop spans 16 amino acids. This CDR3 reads CASSSGSGGPSGELFF. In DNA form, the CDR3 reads TGCGCCAGCAGCTCTGGGTCGGGAGGGCCTTCGGGGGAGCTGTTTTTT.

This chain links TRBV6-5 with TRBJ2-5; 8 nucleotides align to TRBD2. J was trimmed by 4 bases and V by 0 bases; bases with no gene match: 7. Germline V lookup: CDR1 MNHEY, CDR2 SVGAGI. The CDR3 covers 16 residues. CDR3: CASSYSPSRGGETQYF. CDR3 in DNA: TGTGCCAGCAGTTACTCCCCCTCTCGGGGGGGAGAGACCCAGTACTTC.

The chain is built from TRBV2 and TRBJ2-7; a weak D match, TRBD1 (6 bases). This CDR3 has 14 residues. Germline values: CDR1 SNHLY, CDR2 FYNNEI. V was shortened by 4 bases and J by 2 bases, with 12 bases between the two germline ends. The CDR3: CASSGTAGAYEQYF. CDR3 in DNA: TGTGCCAGCAGTGGGACAGCAGGGGCCTACGAGCAGTACTTC.

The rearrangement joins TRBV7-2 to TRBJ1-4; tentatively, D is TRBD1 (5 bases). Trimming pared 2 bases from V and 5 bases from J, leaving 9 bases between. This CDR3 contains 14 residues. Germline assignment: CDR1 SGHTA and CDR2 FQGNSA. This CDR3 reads CASSLQGSNEKLFF. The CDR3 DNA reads TGTGCCAGCAGCTTACAGGGCTCGAATGAAAAACTGTTTTTT.